The subject of this entry is one T cell receptor (beta chain). Profiling relied on immunoSEQ multiplex PCR, and the TCRdb table lists in-frame clones only, not all of them. The sample has roughly 500,000 clones; 75% to 90% are singletons. The sample is drawn from a study of blood T cell repertoires in COVID-19. This CDR3 is built from 13 residues. Between the trimmed V and J ends, which lost 8 bases and 4 bases, there was a span of 14 bases. Germline CDR1 and CDR2: SGHTA and FQGTGA. This sequence joins TRBV7-3 and TRBJ1-1, with D unresolved. The sequence derives from a human donor in a cohort sampled during active COVID-19. Source material: peripheral blood. The CDR3 protein is CASGLQEATEAFF. DNA for the CDR3: TGTGCCAGCGGCCTCCAGGAGGCCACTGAAGCTTTCTTT.